These 10 T cell receptor beta chains originate from one sample sequenced in a study of blood T cell repertoires in COVID-19. TCRdb's copy holds only in-frame clones and misses some; the assay was immunoSEQ multiplex PCR. The sample consists of almost 400,000 clones, 80% to 90% of them appearing once. What was sequenced was peripheral blood. Every receptor here comes from a woman aged 55-69 years with COVID-19, enrolled during active disease.

V usage is TRBV3-1 (or the pseudogene TRBV3-2) and J usage is TRBJ1-1; D is perhaps TRBD1 (5 bases). Looked up from germline, CDR1 is LGHDT and CDR2 is YNNKEL (reference sequence). The CDR3 totals 16 residues. V was shortened by 4 bases and J by 3 bases, with 18 bases between the two germline ends. The CDR3 spells CASSLRNRPWDTEAFF. Written as DNA, the CDR3 is TGTGCCAGCAGCCTTCGCAACAGGCCTTGGGACACTGAAGCTTTCTTT.

The chain is built from TRBV12-3 or TRBV12-4 and TRBJ2-1, with D unresolved. The germline V and J ends were trimmed by 6 bases and 2 bases, with 5 bases remaining between them. CDR3 size: 12 residues. The CDR3 loop reads CASSRAYNEQFF. As DNA, the CDR3 is TGTGCCAGCAGCCGAGCCTACAATGAGCAGTTCTTC.

This chain links TRBV7-2 with TRBJ2-3; 9 bases agree with TRBD2. CDR3 length: 17 residues. J gave up 5 bases and V 2 bases, and 11 bases lay outside the gene matches. CDR1 is SGHTA and CDR2 is FQGNSA in the germline V gene. The DNA for the CDR3 is TGTGCCAGCAGCTTAAGTGTTGCGGGGGGGCCTCAAGATACGCAGTATTTT. Its translation: CASSLSVAGGPQDTQYF.

The CDR3 DNA is TGTGCCACCAGTGACCCCGGTAACAATGAGCAGTTCTTC. The encoded protein is CATSDPGNNEQFF. The genes are TRBV24-1 and TRBJ2-1, with D hard to call. The germline gives CDR1 KGHDR, CDR2 SFDVKD. The CDR3 spans 13 residues. V was cut by 4 bases and J by 5 bases, with 8 bases left in between.

The V call is TRBV4-1, the J call TRBJ2-1; the D gene is possibly TRBD2 (7 bases). The CDR3 loop spans 16 amino acids. The germline V gene encodes CDR1 MGHRA and CDR2 YSYEKL. V was trimmed by 6 bases and J by 7 bases, leaving 22 bases between them. As DNA, the CDR3 is TGCGCCAGCAGACGAGGCACCGGCGGGGGCCCGAATGAGCAGTTCTTC. Its protein is CASRRGTGGGPNEQFF.

The genes are TRBV18 and TRBJ1-3; the D is unclear. V gave up 2 bases and J gave up 0 bases, with 5 bases separating them. CDR3 length equals 14 residues. Germline-derived CDR1 and CDR2 are KGHSH and LQKENI. As DNA, the CDR3 is TGTGCCAGCTCACCAGACAACTCTGGAAACACCATATATTTT. This sequence encodes CASSPDNSGNTIYF.

This clone was detected a few times. The chain recombines TRBV28 with TRBJ1-5; TRBD1 matches 10 bases. With 3 bases clipped from V and 6 bases from J, the junction kept 2 bases outside the gene matches. Germline assignment: CDR1 MDHEN and CDR2 SYDVKM. The CDR3 has 14 residues. The CDR3 sequence is CASSLTGGGQPQHF. CDR3 DNA sequence: TGTGCCAGCAGTTTGACAGGGGGCGGTCAGCCCCAGCATTTT.

The chain has TRBV4-1 and TRBJ2-5; D possibly corresponds to TRBD2 (6 bases). V dropped 0 bases and J dropped 5 bases, with 13 bases sitting between them. The length of the CDR3 is 15 residues. The germline CDR1 and CDR2 sequences are MGHRA and YSYEKL. The CDR3 DNA follows: TGCGCCAGCAGCCAAGATATTAGCGGCAAGGAGACCCAGTACTTC. This codes for CASSQDISGKETQYF.

The chain links TRBV13 to TRBJ1-4, with 7 bases aligning to TRBD1. In germline, CDR1 is PRHDT, CDR2 FYEKMQ (reference sequence). The length of the CDR3 is 14 residues. With 6 bases clipped from V and 4 bases from J, the junction kept 5 bases outside the gene matches. Written as DNA, the CDR3 is TGTGCCAGCAGGGAACAGGGGTTTAATGAAAAACTGTTTTTT. It yields the protein CASREQGFNEKLFF.

The chain couples TRBV6-4 to TRBJ1-1, with D perhaps matching TRBD1 (6 bases). CDR3 size: 13 residues. V dropped 4 bases and J dropped 7 bases, with 13 bases sitting between them. Germline CDR1 MRHNA, CDR2 SNTAGT. The DNA for the CDR3 is TGTGCCAGCAGTGTTACCGAACAGGGTGAAGCTTTCTTT. Translated: CASSVTEQGEAFF.